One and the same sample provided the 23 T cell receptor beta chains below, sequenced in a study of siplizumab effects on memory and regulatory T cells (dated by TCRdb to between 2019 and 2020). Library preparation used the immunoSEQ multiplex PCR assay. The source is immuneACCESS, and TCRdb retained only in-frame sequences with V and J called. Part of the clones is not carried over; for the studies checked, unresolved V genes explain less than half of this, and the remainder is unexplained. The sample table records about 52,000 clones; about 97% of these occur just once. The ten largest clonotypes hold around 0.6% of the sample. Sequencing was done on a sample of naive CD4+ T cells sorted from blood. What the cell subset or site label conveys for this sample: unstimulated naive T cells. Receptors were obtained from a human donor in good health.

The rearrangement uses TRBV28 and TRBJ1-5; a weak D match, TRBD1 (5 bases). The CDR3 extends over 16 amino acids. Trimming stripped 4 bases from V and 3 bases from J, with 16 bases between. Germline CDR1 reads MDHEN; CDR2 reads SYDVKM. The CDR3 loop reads CASSSFPGRVNQPQHF. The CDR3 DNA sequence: TGTGCCAGCAGTTCCTTCCCGGGCAGGGTCAATCAGCCCCAGCATTTT.

CDR3 in DNA: TGTGCCAGCAGTTACGGCCCTAGCAATCAGCCCCAGCATTTT. This gives the protein CASSYGPSNQPQHF. V and J are TRBV6-6 and TRBJ1-5; D remains ambiguous. V was cut by 2 bases and J by 0 bases, with 5 bases left in between. Germline CDR1 is MNHNY and CDR2 is SVGAGI (reference sequence). This CDR3 comprises 14 residues.

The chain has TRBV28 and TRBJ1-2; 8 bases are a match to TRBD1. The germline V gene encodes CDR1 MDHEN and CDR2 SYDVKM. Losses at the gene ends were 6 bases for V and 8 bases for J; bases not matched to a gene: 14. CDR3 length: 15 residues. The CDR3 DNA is TGTGCCAGCAGACACCAGGGGGCGCAACGACAGGGCTACACCTTC. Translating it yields CASRHQGAQRQGYTF.

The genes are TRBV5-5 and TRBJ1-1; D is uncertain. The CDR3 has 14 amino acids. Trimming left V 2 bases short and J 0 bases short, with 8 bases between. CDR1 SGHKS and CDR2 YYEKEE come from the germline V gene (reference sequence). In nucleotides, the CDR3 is TGTGCCAGCAGCTTCTGGGAAATGAACACTGAAGCTTTCTTT. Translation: CASSFWEMNTEAFF.

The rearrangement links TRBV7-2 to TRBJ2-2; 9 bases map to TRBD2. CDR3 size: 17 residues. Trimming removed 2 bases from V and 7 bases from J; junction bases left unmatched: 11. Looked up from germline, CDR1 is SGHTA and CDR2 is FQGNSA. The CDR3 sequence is CASSLPLAGGPYGELFF. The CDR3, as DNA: TGTGCCAGCAGCTTACCGTTGGCGGGAGGGCCCTACGGGGAGCTGTTTTTT.

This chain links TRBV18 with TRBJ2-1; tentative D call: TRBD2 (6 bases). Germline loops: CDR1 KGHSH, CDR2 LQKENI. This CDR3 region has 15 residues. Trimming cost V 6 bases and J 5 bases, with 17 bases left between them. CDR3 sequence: CASSGGISSNNEQFF. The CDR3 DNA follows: TGTGCCAGCTCTGGGGGGATTAGCTCAAACAATGAGCAGTTCTTC.

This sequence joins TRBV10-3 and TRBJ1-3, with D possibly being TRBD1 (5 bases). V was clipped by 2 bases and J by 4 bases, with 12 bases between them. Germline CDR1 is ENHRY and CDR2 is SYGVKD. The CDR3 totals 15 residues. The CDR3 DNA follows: TGTGCCATCAGTGAGAGAGGGGTAGTGGGAAACACCATATATTTT. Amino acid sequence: CAISERGVVGNTIYF.

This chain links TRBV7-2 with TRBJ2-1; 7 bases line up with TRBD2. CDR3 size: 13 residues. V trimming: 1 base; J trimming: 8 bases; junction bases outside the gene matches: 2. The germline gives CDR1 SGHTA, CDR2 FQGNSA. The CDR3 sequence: CASSLGGGYEQFF. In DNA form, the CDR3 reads TGTGCCAGCAGCTTAGGGGGGGGATATGAGCAGTTCTTC. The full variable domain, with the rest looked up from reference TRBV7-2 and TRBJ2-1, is GAGVSQSPSNKVTEKGKDVELRCDPISGHTALYWYRQSLGQGLEFLIYFQGNSAPDKSGLPSDRFSAERTGGSVSTLTIQRTQQEDSAVYLCASSLGGGYEQFFGPGTRLTVL.

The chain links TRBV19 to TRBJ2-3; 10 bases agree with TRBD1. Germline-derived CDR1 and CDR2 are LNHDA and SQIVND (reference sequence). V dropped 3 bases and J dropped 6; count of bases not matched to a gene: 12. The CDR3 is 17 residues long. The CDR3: CASSMAALDRGLDTQYF. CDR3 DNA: TGTGCCAGTAGTATGGCCGCCTTAGACAGGGGGCTCGATACGCAGTATTTT.

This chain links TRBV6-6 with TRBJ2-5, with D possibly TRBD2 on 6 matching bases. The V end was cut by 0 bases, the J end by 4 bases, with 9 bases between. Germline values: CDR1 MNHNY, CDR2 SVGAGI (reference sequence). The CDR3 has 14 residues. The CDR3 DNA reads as TGTGCCAGCAGTTACTCGCGGGACGTAGAGACCCAGTACTTC. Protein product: CASSYSRDVETQYF.

The CDR3 region is CASSVVFSGRNTDTQYF. The CDR3 nucleotides are TGTGCCAGCAGCGTAGTTTTTAGCGGGAGGAACACAGATACGCAGTATTTT. The chain is built from TRBV9 and TRBJ2-3; 10 nucleotides line up with TRBD2. The CDR3 runs to 17 residues. Trimming removed 0 bases from V and 2 bases from J; junction bases left unmatched: 6. The germline CDR1 and CDR2 sequences are SGDLS and YYNGEE.

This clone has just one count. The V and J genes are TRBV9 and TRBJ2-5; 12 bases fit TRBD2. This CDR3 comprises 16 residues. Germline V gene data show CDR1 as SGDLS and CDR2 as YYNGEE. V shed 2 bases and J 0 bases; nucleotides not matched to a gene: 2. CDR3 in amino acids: CASSVWTSGDQETQYF. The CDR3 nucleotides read TGTGCCAGCAGCGTTTGGACTAGCGGGGACCAAGAGACCCAGTACTTC.

The CDR3 DNA reads as TGTGCCAGCAGTCTTAGCGGGTTCTCCTACGAGCAGTACTTC. Translated, it gives CASSLSGFSYEQYF. The chain recombines TRBV6-1 with TRBJ2-7; 7 positions agree with TRBD2. Germline CDR1 reads MNHNS; CDR2 reads SASEGT. V lost 5 bases and J lost 0; bases outside the gene matches: 4. The CDR3 has 14 residues.

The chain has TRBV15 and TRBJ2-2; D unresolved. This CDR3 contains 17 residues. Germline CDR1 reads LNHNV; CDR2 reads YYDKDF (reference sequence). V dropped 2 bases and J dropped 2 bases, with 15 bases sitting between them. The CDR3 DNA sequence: TGTGCCACCAGCAGAAAAGGTCTGGGGTCTAACACCGGGGAGCTGTTTTTT. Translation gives CATSRKGLGSNTGELFF.

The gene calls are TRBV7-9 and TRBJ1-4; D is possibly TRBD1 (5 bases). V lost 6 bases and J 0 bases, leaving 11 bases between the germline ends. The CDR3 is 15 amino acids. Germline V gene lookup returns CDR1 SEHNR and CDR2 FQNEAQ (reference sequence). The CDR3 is CASRGGVATNEKLFF. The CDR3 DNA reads TGTGCCAGCAGGGGGGGAGTTGCAACTAATGAAAAACTGTTTTTT.

DNA of the CDR3: TGTGCCAGCAGCTTGATACATCTGGGGGGCGAGCAGTACTTC. Translated, it gives CASSLIHLGGEQYF. The chain links TRBV5-5 to TRBJ2-7; tentative D call: TRBD2 (6 bases). The germline V and J ends were trimmed by 1 base and 6 bases, with 14 bases remaining between them. The CDR3 sequence is 14 residues long. Germline lookup yields CDR1 SGHKS and CDR2 YYEKEE (reference sequence).

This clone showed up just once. In DNA, the CDR3 is TGTGCCAGCAGCCAAGCTAGCGGGAGCCAGAAAAGCGATCCAGATACGCAGTATTTT. It translates to CASSQASGSQKSDPDTQYF. V is TRBV14 and J is TRBJ2-3; 10 positions match TRBD2. CDR3 size: 19 residues. Trimming cost V 1 base and J 4 bases; bases outside gene matches: 14. CDR1 is SGHDN, CDR2 FVKESK, per germline.

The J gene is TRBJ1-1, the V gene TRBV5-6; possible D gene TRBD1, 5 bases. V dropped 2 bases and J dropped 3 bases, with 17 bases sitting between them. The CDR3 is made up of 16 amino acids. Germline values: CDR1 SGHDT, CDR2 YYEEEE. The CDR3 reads CASSFYGTPAHTEAFF. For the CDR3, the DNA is TGTGCCAGCAGCTTCTACGGGACTCCGGCCCACACTGAAGCTTTCTTT. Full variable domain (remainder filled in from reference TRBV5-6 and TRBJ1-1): DAGVTQSPTHLIKTRGQQVTLRCSPKSGHDTVSWYQQALGQGPQFIFQYYEEEERQRGNFPDRFSGHQFPNYSSELNVNALLLGDSALYLCASSFYGTPAHTEAFFGQGTRLTVV.

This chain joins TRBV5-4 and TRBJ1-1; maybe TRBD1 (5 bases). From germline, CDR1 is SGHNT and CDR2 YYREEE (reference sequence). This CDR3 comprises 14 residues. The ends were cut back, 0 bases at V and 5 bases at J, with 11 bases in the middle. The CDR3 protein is CASSLAGLVTEAFF. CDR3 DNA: TGTGCCAGCAGCTTGGCAGGGTTGGTAACTGAAGCTTTCTTT.

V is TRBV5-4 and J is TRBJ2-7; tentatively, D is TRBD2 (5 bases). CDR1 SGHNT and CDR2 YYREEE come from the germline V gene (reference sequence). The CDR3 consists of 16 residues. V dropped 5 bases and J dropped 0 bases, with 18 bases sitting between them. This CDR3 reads CASSPRGASSSYEQYF. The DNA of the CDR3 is TGTGCCAGCAGTCCCCGGGGAGCCTCAAGCTCCTACGAGCAGTACTTC.

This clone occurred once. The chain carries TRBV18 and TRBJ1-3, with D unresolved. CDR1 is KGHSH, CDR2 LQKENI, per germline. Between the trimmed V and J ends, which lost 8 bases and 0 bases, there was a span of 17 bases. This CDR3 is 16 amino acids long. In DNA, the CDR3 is TGTGCCAGCACGCCGGTCGACCGCAACTCTGGAAACACCATATATTTT. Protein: CASTPVDRNSGNTIYF. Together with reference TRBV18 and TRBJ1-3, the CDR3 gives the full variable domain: NAGVMQNPRHLVRRRGQEARLRCSPMKGHSHVYWYRQLPEEGLKFMVYLQKENIIDESGMPKERFSAEFPKEGPSILRIQQVVRGDSAAYFCASTPVDRNSGNTIYFGEGSWLTVV.

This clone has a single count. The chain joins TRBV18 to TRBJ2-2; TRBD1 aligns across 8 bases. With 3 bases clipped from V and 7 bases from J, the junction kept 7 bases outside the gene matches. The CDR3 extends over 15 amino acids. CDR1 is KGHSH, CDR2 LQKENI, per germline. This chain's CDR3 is CASSPQGARVGELFF. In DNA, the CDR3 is TGTGCCAGCTCACCCCAGGGGGCGCGCGTCGGGGAGCTGTTTTTT. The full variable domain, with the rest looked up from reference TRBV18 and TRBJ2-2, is NAGVMQNPRHLVRRRGQEARLRCSPMKGHSHVYWYRQLPEEGLKFMVYLQKENIIDESGMPKERFSAEFPKEGPSILRIQQVVRGDSAAYFCASSPQGARVGELFFGEGSRLTVL.

For the CDR3, the DNA is TGTGCCAGCAGTAATACCGGGACTACTACAGATACGCAGTATTTT. This gives the protein CASSNTGTTTDTQYF. This sequence joins TRBV6-1 and TRBJ2-3, with 7 bases identical to TRBD2. After removal of 5 bases from V and 3 bases from J, the junction contained 8 bases not matched to a gene. This CDR3 region has 15 residues. The germline V gene has CDR1 MNHNS and CDR2 SASEGT.